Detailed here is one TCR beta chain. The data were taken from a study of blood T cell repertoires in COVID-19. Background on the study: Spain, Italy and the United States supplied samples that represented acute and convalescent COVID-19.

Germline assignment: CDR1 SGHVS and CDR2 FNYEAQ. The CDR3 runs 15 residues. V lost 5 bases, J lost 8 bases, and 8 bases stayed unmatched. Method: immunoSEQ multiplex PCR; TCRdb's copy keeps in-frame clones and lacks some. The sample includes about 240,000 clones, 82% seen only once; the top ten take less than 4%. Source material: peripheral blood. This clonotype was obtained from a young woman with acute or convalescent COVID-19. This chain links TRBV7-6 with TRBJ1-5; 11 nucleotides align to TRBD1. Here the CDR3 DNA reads TGTGCCAGCAGCCCACATCGGGACAGGGGGGAGCCCCAGCATTTT. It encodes CASSPHRDRGEPQHF.